This is a list of T cell receptor beta chains from one sample in a study of blood T cell repertoires in COVID-19. The assay was immunoSEQ multiplex PCR, and TCRdb's table has in-frame clones only and misses some. The data hold some 100,000 clones, with around nine tenths observed a single time. Specimen: peripheral blood. These receptors all stem from a man aged 45-65 years with COVID-19, enrolled during active disease. Both conserved end residues are part of each CDR3. A D gene is named only where the DNA matches it firmly. Not all rows give a size; the values are once, few, many and, for expanded clones, a class.

- | TRBJ1-1 | 17 | - | TRBV18 | CASSPGQGGGMNTEAFF | TGTGCCAGCTCACCGGGGCAGGGAGGGGGTATGAACACTGAAGCTTTCTTT
- | TRBJ2-2 | 16 | once | TRBV18 | CASSPLTGGLTGELFF | TGTGCCAGCTCACCTTTAACGGGGGGCCTCACCGGGGAGCTGTTTTTT
- | TRBJ1-2 | 14 | few | TRBV24-1 | CATSDLRTGYGYTF | TGTGCCACCAGTGATTTGCGAACAGGCTATGGCTACACCTTC
TRBD1 | TRBJ1-1 | 16 | - | TRBV2 | CASGPTTTGAATEAFF | TGTGCCAGCGGCCCAACAACAACAGGGGCTGCTACTGAAGCTTTCTTT
TRBD2 | TRBJ2-5 | 16 | - | TRBV6-5 | CASSYSLAGGRETQYF | TGTGCCAGCAGTTACTCTCTAGCGGGGGGCAGAGAGACCCAGTACTTC
TRBD1 | TRBJ1-4 | 15 | few | TRBV11-2 | CASSHGQGASEKLFF | TGTGCCAGCAGCCACGGACAGGGGGCTAGTGAAAAACTGTTTTTT
- | TRBJ2-7 | 13 | - | TRBV18 | CASSPQSTYEQYF | TGTGCCAGCTCACCACAGAGTACCTACGAGCAGTACTTC
- | TRBJ2-3 | 15 | - | TRBV7-3 | CASSLGTGSTDTQYF | TGTGCCAGCAGCTTAGGTACGGGATCCACAGATACGCAGTATTTT
- | TRBJ1-3 | 15 | - | TRBV2 | CASSELRGPLNTIYF | TGTGCCAGCAGTGAATTGAGAGGGCCACTAAACACCATATATTTT
- | TRBJ1-2 | 13 | - | TRBV7-9 | CASSFAWTEGYTF | TGTGCCAGCAGCTTTGCGTGGACAGAGGGCTACACCTTC
- | TRBJ1-1 | 17 | once | TRBV18 | CASSPGRVTPMNTEAFF | TGTGCCAGCTCACCAGGGCGGGTTACTCCCATGAACACTGAAGCTTTCTTT
- | TRBJ1-1 | 14 | - | TRBV11-2 | CASSLQGLPFEAFF | TGTGCCAGCAGCTTACAGGGACTCCCCTTCGAAGCTTTCTTT
TRBD2 | TRBJ2-1 | 17 | - | TRBV7-8 | CASSSPGGVGRNNEQFF | TGTGCCAGCAGCTCCCCTGGGGGGGTCGGTAGAAACAATGAGCAGTTCTTC
TRBD1 | TRBJ1-1 | 18 | - | TRBV3-1/TRBV3-2 | CASSPGTGAILMNTEAFF | TGTGCCAGCAGCCCCGGGACAGGGGCGATTCTAATGAACACTGAAGCTTTCTTT
- | TRBJ2-1 | 12 | few | TRBV7-8 | CASSLDYYEQFF | TGTGCCAGCAGCTTAGATTATTATGAGCAGTTCTTC
TRBD1 | TRBJ1-5 | 16 | once | TRBV5-6 | CASSRPGQGAGQPQHF | TGTGCCAGCAGCCGCCCTGGACAGGGGGCCGGTCAGCCCCAGCATTTT
- | TRBJ1-6 | 15 | - | TRBV10-3 | CAISESGSYNSPLHF | TGTGCCATCAGTGAGTCCGGCTCCTATAATTCACCCCTCCACTTT
- | TRBJ1-2 | 14 | - | TRBV27 | CASSLRGPNYGYTF | TGTGCCAGCAGTTTAAGGGGCCCCAACTATGGCTACACCTTC